The sequence of this T cell receptor beta chain was determined in a study of T cells in Graves' hyperthyroidism and ophthalmopathy. This CDR3 has 13 amino acids. The germline V gene has CDR1 LNHDA and CDR2 SQIVND (reference sequence). Trimming took off 4 bases at V and 2 bases at J, with 9 bases between the two ends. Authors of the study amplified TCR beta CDR3 regions from RNA transcripts. When the TCR CDR3 underwent first-round RT-PCR, the HTBI primer set was used. MiXCR, run by TCRdb on the multiplex PCR reads, gives a single entry per CDR3 protein. The profile shows 300,000 to 450,000 distinct CDR3 sequences, less than 15% of them singletons. This clonotype was detected only a few times. Antigen unknown. Findings and limits, study-wide: Researchers report that a 13 V-J model separated ophthalmopathy from stable hyperthyroidism.

The source is a man aged 25 to 40 with Graves' hyperthyroidism that later progressed to Graves' ophthalmopathy. The gene calls are TRBV19 and TRBJ2-7, with D possibly being TRBD1 or TRBD2 (5 bases each). The sequenced material came from blood. CDR3 in DNA: TGTGCCAGTAGTACGTGGGGACCCTACGAGCAGTACTTC. Translation: CASSTWGPYEQYF.